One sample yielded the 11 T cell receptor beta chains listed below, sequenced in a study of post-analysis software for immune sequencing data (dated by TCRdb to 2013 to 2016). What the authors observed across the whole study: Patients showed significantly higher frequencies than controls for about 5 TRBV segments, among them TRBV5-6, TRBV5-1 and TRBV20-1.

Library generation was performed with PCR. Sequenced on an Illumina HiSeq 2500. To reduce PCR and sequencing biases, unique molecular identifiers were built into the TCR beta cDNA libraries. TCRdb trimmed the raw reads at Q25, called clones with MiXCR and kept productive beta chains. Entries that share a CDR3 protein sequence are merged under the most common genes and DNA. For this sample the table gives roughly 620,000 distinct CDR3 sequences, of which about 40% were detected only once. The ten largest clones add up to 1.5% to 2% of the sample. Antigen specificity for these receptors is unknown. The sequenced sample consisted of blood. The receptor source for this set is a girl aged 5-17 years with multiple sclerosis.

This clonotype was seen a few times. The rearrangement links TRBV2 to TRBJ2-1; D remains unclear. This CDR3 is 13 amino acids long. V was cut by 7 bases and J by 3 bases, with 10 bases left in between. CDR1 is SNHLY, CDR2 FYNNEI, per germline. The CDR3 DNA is TGTGCCAGCATCTGGCTGGACTACAATGAGCAGTTCTTC. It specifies CASIWLDYNEQFF. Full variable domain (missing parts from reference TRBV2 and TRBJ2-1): EPEVTQTPSHQVTQMGQEVILRCVPISNHLYFYWYRQILGQKVEFLVSFYNNEISEKSEIFDDQFSVERPDGSNFTLKIRSTKLEDSAMYFCASIWLDYNEQFFGPGTRLTVL.

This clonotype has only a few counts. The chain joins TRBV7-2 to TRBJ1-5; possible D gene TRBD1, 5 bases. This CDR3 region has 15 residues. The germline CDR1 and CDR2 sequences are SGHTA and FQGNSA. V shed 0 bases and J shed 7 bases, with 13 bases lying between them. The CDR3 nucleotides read TGTGCCAGCAGCTTAGCGCAGGGCCCTCCCCAGCCCCAGCATTTT. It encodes CASSLAQGPPQPQHF. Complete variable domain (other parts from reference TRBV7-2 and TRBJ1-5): GAGVSQSPSNKVTEKGKDVELRCDPISGHTALYWYRQSLGQGLEFLIYFQGNSAPDKSGLPSDRFSAERTGGSVSTLTIQRTQQEDSAVYLCASSLAQGPPQPQHFGDGTRLSIL.

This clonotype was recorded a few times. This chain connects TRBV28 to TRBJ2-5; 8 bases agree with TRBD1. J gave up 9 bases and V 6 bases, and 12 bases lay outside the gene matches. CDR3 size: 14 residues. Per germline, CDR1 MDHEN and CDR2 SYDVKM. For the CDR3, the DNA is TGTGCCAGCAGCCCCGGGGGCAGGGGGCTGTCCCAGTACTTC. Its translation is CASSPGGRGLSQYF.

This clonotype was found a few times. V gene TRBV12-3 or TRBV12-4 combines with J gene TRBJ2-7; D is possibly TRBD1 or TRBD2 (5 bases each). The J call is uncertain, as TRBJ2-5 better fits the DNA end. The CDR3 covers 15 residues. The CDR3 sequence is CASSLMGEWDETQYF. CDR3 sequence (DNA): TGTGCCAGCAGTTTAATGGGGGAGTGGGATGAGACCCAGTACTTC.

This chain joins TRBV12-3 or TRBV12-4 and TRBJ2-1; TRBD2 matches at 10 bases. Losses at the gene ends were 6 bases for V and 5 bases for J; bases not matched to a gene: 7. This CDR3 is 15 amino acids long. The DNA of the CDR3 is TGTGCCAGCAGGCCCGGGACTAGCGATCACAATGAGCAGTTCTTC. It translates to CASRPGTSDHNEQFF.

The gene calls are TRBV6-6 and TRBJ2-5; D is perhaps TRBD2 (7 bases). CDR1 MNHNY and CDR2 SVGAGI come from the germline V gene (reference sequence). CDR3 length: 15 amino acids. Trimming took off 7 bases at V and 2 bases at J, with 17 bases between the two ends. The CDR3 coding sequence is TGTGCCAGCAACCCAAGGGGGGAGGGGCAAGAGACCCAGTACTTC. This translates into CASNPRGEGQETQYF.

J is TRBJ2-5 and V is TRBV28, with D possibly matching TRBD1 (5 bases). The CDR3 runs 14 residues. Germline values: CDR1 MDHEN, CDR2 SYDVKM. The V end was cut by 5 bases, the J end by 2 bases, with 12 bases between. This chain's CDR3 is CASSSPTVQETQYF. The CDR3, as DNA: TGTGCCAGCAGTAGCCCGACAGTGCAAGAGACCCAGTACTTC.

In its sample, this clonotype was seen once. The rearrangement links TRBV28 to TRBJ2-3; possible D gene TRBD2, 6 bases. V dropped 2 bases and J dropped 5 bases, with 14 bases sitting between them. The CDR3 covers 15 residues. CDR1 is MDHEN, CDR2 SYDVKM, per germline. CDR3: CASSLAGRRGDTQYF. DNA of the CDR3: TGTGCCAGCAGTTTAGCGGGGAGAAGAGGAGATACGCAGTATTTT.

CDR3 sequence reads: CASRNFGGQGSEQYF. CDR3 DNA: TGTGCCAGCAGAAACTTCGGGGGACAGGGATCCGAGCAGTACTTC. The chain uses TRBV6-1 and TRBJ2-5; 9 bases fit TRBD1. The DNA end is a closer match to TRBJ2-7, so the J assignment may be wrong. The length of the CDR3 is 15 residues. Germline-derived CDR1 and CDR2 are MNHNS and SASEGT.

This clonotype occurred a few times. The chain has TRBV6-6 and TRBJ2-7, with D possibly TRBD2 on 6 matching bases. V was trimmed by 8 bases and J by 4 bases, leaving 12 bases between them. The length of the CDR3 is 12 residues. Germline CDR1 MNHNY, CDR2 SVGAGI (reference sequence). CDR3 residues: CASGGARYEQYF. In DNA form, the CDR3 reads TGTGCCAGCGGCGGGGCTCGGTACGAGCAGTACTTC.

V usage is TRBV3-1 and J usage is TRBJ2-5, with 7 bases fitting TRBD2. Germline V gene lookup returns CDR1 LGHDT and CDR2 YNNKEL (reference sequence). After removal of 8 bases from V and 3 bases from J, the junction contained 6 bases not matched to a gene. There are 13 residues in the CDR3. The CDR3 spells CASRSRGEETQYF. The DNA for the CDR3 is TGTGCCAGCCGGAGTCGGGGGGAAGAGACCCAGTACTTC.